This T cell receptor (beta chain) was documented in a study of blood T cells in healthy people across ages. Study-wide results and limits: Across the age range, TCR beta diversity per million T cells fell in a roughly linear way. PBMCs that were unsorted prevented a conclusive naive versus antigen-experienced comparison. No one knew whether donors had CMV, which possibly confounded expanded clonotype changes.

With respect to this clonotype: Its antigen is not known.

With a J-beta primer mix and a sample-barcoded 5' primer, a second PCR ran 7 to 11 cycles. Each cDNA was tagged by a template-switch adaptor containing 12 random nucleotides. MiXCR, run by TCRdb on the 5' RACE reads, gives a single entry per CDR3 protein. Among 1.5 million to 2 million distinct CDR3 sequences, 49% were seen once, and the ten largest hold 2% to 2.5%. The CDR3 loop spans 12 amino acids. The V end was cut by 5 bases, the J end by 1 base, with 7 bases between. From germline, CDR1 is SGHRS and CDR2 YFSETQ. Sequenced sample: blood. The chain links TRBV5-1 to TRBJ2-7, with D unresolved. This receptor was identified in a woman in her thirties or forties in good health. This CDR3 reads CASRSTSYEQYF. In DNA, the CDR3 is TGCGCCAGCAGATCCACGTCCTACGAGCAGTACTTC. Full variable domain (missing parts from reference TRBV5-1 and TRBJ2-7): KAGVTQTPRYLIKTRGQQVTLSCSPISGHRSVSWYQQTPGQGLQFLFEYFSETQRNKGNFPGRFSGRQFSNSRSEMNVSTLELGDSALYLCASRSTSYEQYFGPGTRLTVT.